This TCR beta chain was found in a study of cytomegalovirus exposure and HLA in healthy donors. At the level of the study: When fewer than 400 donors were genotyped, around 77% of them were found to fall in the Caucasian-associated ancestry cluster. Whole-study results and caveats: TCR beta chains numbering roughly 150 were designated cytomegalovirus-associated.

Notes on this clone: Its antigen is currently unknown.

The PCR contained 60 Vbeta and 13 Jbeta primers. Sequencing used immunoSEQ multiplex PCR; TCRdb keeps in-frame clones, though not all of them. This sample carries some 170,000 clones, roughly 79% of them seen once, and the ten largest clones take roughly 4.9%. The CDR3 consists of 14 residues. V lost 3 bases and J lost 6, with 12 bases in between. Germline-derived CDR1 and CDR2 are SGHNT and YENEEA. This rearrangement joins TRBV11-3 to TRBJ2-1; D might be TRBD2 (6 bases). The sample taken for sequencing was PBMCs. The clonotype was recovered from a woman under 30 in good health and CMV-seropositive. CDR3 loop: CASSFELASNEQFF. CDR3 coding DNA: TGTGCCAGCAGCTTCGAACTAGCATCCAATGAGCAGTTCTTC. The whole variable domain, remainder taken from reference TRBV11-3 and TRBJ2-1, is EAGVVQSPRYKIIEKKQPVAFWCNPISGHNTLYWYLQNLGQGPELLIRYENEEAVDDSQLPKDRFSAERLKGVDSTLKIQPAELGDSAVYLCASSFELASNEQFFGPGTRLTVL.